This TCR beta chain was sequenced for a study of early T cells in non-severe SARS-CoV-2 infection. TCRdb analysed the 5' RACE reads with MiXCR anew, one entry per CDR3 protein. Here the sample spans about 28,000 distinct CDR3 sequences, 5% to 6.5% being singletons. This clonotype was detected a few times. The origin of this receptor is an adult who was a healthcare worker with PCR-confirmed SARS-CoV-2 infection or an uninfected control (not recorded which). The sequenced sample was whole blood, obtained at baseline.

In DNA, the CDR3 is TGTGCCAGCAGCTTAGCCTGGGACAGTAACTATGGCTACACCTTC. Protein sequence: CASSLAWDSNYGYTF. V gene TRBV7-2 combines with J gene TRBJ1-2; 7 bases are a match to TRBD1. Looked up from germline, CDR1 is SGHTA and CDR2 is FQGNSA. The CDR3 extends over 15 amino acids. J lost 1 base, V lost 0 bases, and 2 bases had no gene match.